Below, 2 T cell receptor beta chains from the same sample are listed, as sequenced in a study of T cell responses to AZD1222 COVID-19 vaccine. Data came from immunoSEQ multiplex PCR; TCRdb stores just in-frame clones and leaves some out. The sample holds some 100,000 clones; about 86% are singletons and the top ten take 3% to 3.5%. The material sequenced was peripheral blood, taken on day 0 of AZD1222 vaccination. Every receptor here comes from an adult in good health.

This chain joins TRBV5-1 and TRBJ1-5; D might be TRBD1 (6 bases). Germline values: CDR1 SGHRS, CDR2 YFSETQ. The CDR3 totals 18 residues. V was shortened by 0 bases and J by 3 bases, with 19 bases between the two germline ends. The CDR3 loop is CASSLDPSTGAINQPQHF. CDR3 nucleotide sequence: TGCGCCAGCAGCTTGGACCCTTCGACAGGCGCGATCAATCAGCCCCAGCATTTT.

This clone turned up a few times. The chain carries TRBV5-5 and TRBJ1-2, with a possible D match to TRBD1 (5 bases). V shed 4 bases and J shed 8 bases, with 18 bases lying between them. CDR3 length: 14 residues. From germline, CDR1 is SGHKS and CDR2 YYEKEE (reference sequence). Here the CDR3 reads CASSAMDNRGGYTF. CDR3 coding DNA: TGTGCCAGCAGCGCGATGGACAACCGGGGGGGCTACACCTTC.